These 21 T cell receptor beta chains were all obtained from the same sample, sequenced in a study of T cells in Graves' hyperthyroidism and ophthalmopathy. Researchers took RNA transcripts and amplified the TCR beta CDR3 regions from them. The TCR CDR3 was amplified in a first-round RT-PCR using the HTBI primer set. MiXCR, applied by TCRdb to the multiplex PCR reads, yields one record per CDR3 protein. This table holds more than 250,000 distinct CDR3 sequences, 12% to 15% found once. Sequencing was carried out using blood. These receptors were collected from a woman in her forties or fifties with Graves' hyperthyroidism that later progressed to Graves' ophthalmopathy.

This sequence joins TRBV2 and TRBJ2-3, with 9 nucleotides matching TRBD2. Germline trimming cut 5 bases from V and 5 bases from J; bases unmatched to any gene: 11. The CDR3 loop spans 16 amino acids. Germline V gives CDR1 SNHLY, CDR2 FYNNEI. The CDR3 here is CASSSTAGGLGDTQYF. CDR3 coding DNA: TGTGCCAGCAGTTCCACAGCGGGGGGACTGGGAGATACGCAGTATTTT. Full variable domain (remainder filled in from reference TRBV2 and TRBJ2-3): EPEVTQTPSHQVTQMGQEVILRCVPISNHLYFYWYRQILGQKVEFLVSFYNNEISEKSEIFDDQFSVERPDGSNFTLKIRSTKLEDSAMYFCASSSTAGGLGDTQYFGPGTRLTVL.

A few counts support this clonotype. The rearrangement joins TRBV19 to TRBJ2-1; D tentatively reads TRBD1 or TRBD2 (5 bases each). Germline assignment: CDR1 LNHDA and CDR2 SQIVND (reference sequence). V was shortened by 7 bases and J by 9 bases, with 10 bases between the two germline ends. The CDR3 spans 11 residues. The CDR3: CASTYGAEQFF. The CDR3 region has the DNA TGTGCCAGTACCTACGGGGCTGAGCAGTTCTTC. The complete variable domain, with remaining parts taken from reference TRBV19 and TRBJ2-1, reads DGGITQSPKYLFRKEGQNVTLSCEQNLNHDAMYWYRQDPGQGLRLIYYSQIVNDFQKGDIAEGYSVSREKKESFPLTVTSAQKNPTAFYLCASTYGAEQFFGPGTRLTVL.

The sample holds many counts of this clonotype. The gene calls are TRBV28 and TRBJ2-5, with a possible D match to TRBD2 (6 bases). The V gene's germline CDR1 is MDHEN and CDR2 SYDVKM. The CDR3 covers 15 residues. V lost 5 bases and J 5 bases, leaving 18 bases between the germline ends. The CDR3 DNA reads as TGTGCCAGCAGTATAACCGGGACTCGCGGGGAGACCCAGTACTTC. Protein: CASSITGTRGETQYF.

In this sample, this clonotype turned up many times. This rearrangement joins TRBV7-2 to TRBJ2-3; D call uncertain. Between the trimmed V and J ends, which lost 1 base and 0 bases, there was a span of 5 bases. The CDR3 loop spans 14 amino acids. Germline V gene sequence: CDR1 SGHTA, CDR2 FQGNSA. The DNA of the CDR3 is TGTGCCAGCAGCTTAGTCGAGAGCACAGATACGCAGTATTTT. Amino acid sequence: CASSLVESTDTQYF.

The gene calls are TRBV14 and TRBJ2-1, with TRBD2 matching 11 bases. Per the germline V gene, CDR1 is SGHDN and CDR2 is FVKESK. V gave up 0 bases and J gave up 3 bases; unmatched junction bases: 4. The CDR3 runs to 17 residues. CDR3 amino acids: CASSQDWLAGGYNEQFF. The CDR3 nucleotides read TGTGCCAGCAGCCAAGATTGGCTAGCGGGAGGCTACAATGAGCAGTTCTTC.

Many counts were recorded for this clonotype. The J gene is TRBJ2-1, the V gene TRBV29-1, with 7 bases aligning to TRBD2. The ends lost 2 bases at V and 7 bases at J; junction bases unmatched: 2. The CDR3 sequence is 12 residues long. Germline loops: CDR1 SQVTM, CDR2 ANQGSEA. The CDR3: CSVEKGGNEQFF. The CDR3 DNA reads TGCAGCGTTGAAAAGGGAGGGAATGAGCAGTTCTTC.

This clonotype has a count of ten or more. The chain has TRBV27 and TRBJ2-3; D gene ambiguous. The ends were cut back, 2 bases at V and 4 bases at J, with 7 bases in the middle. This CDR3 contains 13 residues. CDR1 MNHEY and CDR2 SMNVEV come from the germline V gene (reference sequence). CDR3 residues: CASSLGYSDTQYF. CDR3 DNA sequence: TGTGCCAGCAGTTTAGGTTATTCAGATACGCAGTATTTT.

This clonotype came up a few times. This rearrangement joins TRBV20-1 to TRBJ2-3; a weak D match, TRBD1 (5 bases). The CDR3 has 12 residues. V lost 1 base and J 14 bases, leaving 16 bases between the germline ends. Germline V gives CDR1 DFQATT, CDR2 SNEGSKA (reference sequence). In nucleotides, the CDR3 is TGCAGTGCTAGAGCAGGGTATACGCAGTGGTATTTT. Translation: CSARAGYTQWYF.

This clonotype came up a few times. The genes are TRBV5-1 and TRBJ2-5; D may match TRBD1 or TRBD2 (5 bases each). The CDR3 totals 14 residues. Trimming shortened V by 3 bases and J by 5 bases, and 14 bases separated the two germline ends. Germline V gene data show CDR1 as SGHRS and CDR2 as YFSETQ. The DNA of the CDR3 is TGCGCCAGCAGCTCGGGTTTGGGGGTTGAGACCCAGTACTTC. It codes for CASSSGLGVETQYF.

Ten or more counts support this clonotype. The V call is TRBV28, the J call TRBJ2-7, with D tentatively TRBD2 (6 bases). The germline V gene has CDR1 MDHEN and CDR2 SYDVKM. The CDR3 runs 13 residues. With 7 bases removed from V and 2 bases from J, the gap between germline ends came to 12 bases. Written as DNA, the CDR3 is TGTGCCAGCACCGTGGAGGGTCCCTACGAGCAGTACTTC. Its protein product is CASTVEGPYEQYF. Full variable domain (rest looked up from reference TRBV28 and TRBJ2-7): DVKVTQSSRYLVKRTGEKVFLECVQDMDHENMFWYRQDPGLGLRLIYFSYDVKMKEKGDIPEGYSVSREKKERFSLILESASTNQTSMYLCASTVEGPYEQYFGPGTRLTVT.

Only a few counts were recorded for this clonotype. This rearrangement joins TRBV3-1 to TRBJ2-2; possibly TRBD2 for D (5 bases). Germline V CDR1 and CDR2: LGHDT, YNNKEL (reference sequence). The length of the CDR3 is 16 residues. V was clipped by 7 bases and J by 3 bases, with 18 bases between them. The CDR3 here is CASMQVRGSYTGELFF. The CDR3 DNA follows: TGTGCCAGCATGCAGGTACGAGGGTCTTACACCGGGGAGCTGTTTTTT.

The genes are TRBV20-1 and TRBJ2-1, with a possible D match to TRBD2 (5 bases). The CDR3 has 12 amino acids. CDR1 is DFQATT and CDR2 is SNEGSKA in the germline V gene (reference sequence). Trimming removed 5 bases at V and 10 bases at J, with 15 bases between. The CDR3 sequence: CSAGKEGGEQFF. The CDR3 nucleotides are TGCAGTGCTGGAAAAGAGGGTGGGGAGCAGTTCTTC.

As concerns this clonotype: A much larger clone lies one base from this, so it may be a read error. The V and J genes are TRBV7-3 and TRBJ2-3; 7 bases agree with TRBD2. The V gene end was trimmed by 2 bases and the J gene end by 0 bases; junction bases not matched to a gene: 5. The CDR3 loop spans 16 amino acids. Germline V gene data show CDR1 as SGHTA and CDR2 as FQGTGA. The CDR3 DNA follows: TGTGCCAGCAGCTTAGGGGGTAGCGGGAGCACAGATACGCAGTATTTT. Its translation is CASSLGGSGSTDTQYF.

This clonotype was seen repeatedly, ten times or more. This chain links TRBV6-2 or TRBV6-3 with TRBJ2-1; 8 nucleotides match TRBD2. This CDR3 spans 15 amino acids. After removal of 7 bases from V and 5 bases from J, the junction contained 10 bases not matched to a gene. Germline values: CDR1 MNHEY, CDR2 SVGEGT. The CDR3 here is CASTRHSGMDNEQFF. CDR3 sequence (DNA): TGTGCCAGCACCCGTCATAGCGGGATGGACAATGAGCAGTTCTTC.

The sample holds a few counts of this clonotype. The chain links TRBV19 to TRBJ2-2, with 7 bases identical to TRBD2. Germline V CDR1 and CDR2: LNHDA, SQIVND (reference sequence). The ends lost 6 bases at V and 5 bases at J; junction bases unmatched: 6. CDR3 length: 14 residues. This CDR3 is CASRLGAGTGELFF. The CDR3 region has the DNA TGTGCCAGTAGATTAGGAGCGGGAACCGGGGAGCTGTTTTTT.

In regard to this clonotype: The junction departs from the called germline gene at one end, perhaps through a read error. The gene calls are TRBV9 and TRBJ2-2; TRBD1 aligns across 7 bases. CDR1 and CDR2 (germline): SGDLS, YYNGEE. The CDR3 runs 15 residues. The chain's CDR3 is CAGSTRQGWTGELFF. The CDR3 bases are TGTGCCGGCAGCACCCGACAGGGTTGGACCGGGGAGCTGTTTTTT.

This clonotype was detected ten times or more. The rearrangement uses TRBV7-2 and TRBJ1-2; D unresolved. CDR3 length: 11 amino acids. V was trimmed by 3 bases and J by 6 bases, leaving 5 bases between them. Looked up from germline, CDR1 is SGHTA and CDR2 is FQGNSA. The DNA of the CDR3 is TGTGCCAGCAGCTTCAGCGATGGCTACACCTTC. It translates to CASSFSDGYTF.

In this sample, this clonotype turned up many times. This chain uses TRBV5-6 with TRBJ2-1; 10 nucleotides agree with TRBD2. In germline, CDR1 is SGHDT, CDR2 YYEEEE. V shed 4 bases, J shed 9 bases, and the junction held 10 bases outside the gene matches. The CDR3 runs to 15 residues. For the CDR3, the DNA is TGTGCCAGCAGCGACGGGACTAGCGAGTTGGGTGAGCAGTTCTTC. It codes for CASSDGTSELGEQFF.

This clonotype was seen repeatedly, ten times or more. The chain joins TRBV14 to TRBJ2-5; D uncertain. CDR1 SGHDN and CDR2 FVKESK come from the germline V gene. This CDR3 has 11 amino acids. V was cut by 5 bases and J by 4 bases, with 5 bases left in between. DNA for the CDR3: TGTGCCAGCAGCACTGGAGAGACCCAGTACTTC. Residues: CASSTGETQYF.

At least ten counts were recorded for this clonotype. CDR3 in amino acids: CASSRTGVEDTQYF. In DNA form, the CDR3 reads TGTGCCAGCAGCCGGACGGGAGTGGAGGATACGCAGTATTTT. The genes are TRBV11-2 and TRBJ2-3, with D maybe TRBD2 (6 bases). Germline CDR1 reads SGHAT; CDR2 reads FQNNGV. Trimming pared 5 bases from V and 6 bases from J, leaving 15 bases between. CDR3 length: 14 residues.

This clonotype was detected ten times or more. The chain has TRBV3-1 and TRBJ2-5; 9 positions match TRBD2. V trimming: 4 bases; J trimming: 2 bases; junction bases outside the gene matches: 2. The germline CDR1 and CDR2 sequences are LGHDT and YNNKEL (reference sequence). CDR3 length equals 14 residues. The CDR3 sequence is CASSLAGEQETQYF. The CDR3 DNA is TGTGCCAGCAGCCTAGCGGGAGAGCAAGAGACCCAGTACTTC.